This T cell receptor (beta chain) emerged from a study of CD8+CD57+ T cells in acquired aplastic anemia. An expansion of CD8+CD57+ cells by flow cytometry had been shown in patients chosen for sequencing. CDR3 length: 10 residues. Details on this clonotype: A read error may explain this, as a much larger clone is one base away.

The use of genomic DNA as template underpinned the TCR beta VDJ and CDR3 profiling. TCRdb reprocessed the reads with MiXCR, giving one entry per CDR3 protein. The repertoire has roughly 250,000 distinct CDR3 sequences, 45% to 50% of them found once; the top ten carry roughly 8%. The sample taken for sequencing was sorted CD4+, CD8+, or CD8+CD57+ T cells (not recorded which) from PBMCs. This sequence was found in a human donor with aplastic anemia. The V and J genes are TRBV12-3 or TRBV12-4 and TRBJ2-3; perhaps TRBD1 as D (7 bases). The CDR3 DNA reads as TGTACCAGCAGGGGGGCTCGGCAGTATTTT. Amino acids: CTSRGARQYF.